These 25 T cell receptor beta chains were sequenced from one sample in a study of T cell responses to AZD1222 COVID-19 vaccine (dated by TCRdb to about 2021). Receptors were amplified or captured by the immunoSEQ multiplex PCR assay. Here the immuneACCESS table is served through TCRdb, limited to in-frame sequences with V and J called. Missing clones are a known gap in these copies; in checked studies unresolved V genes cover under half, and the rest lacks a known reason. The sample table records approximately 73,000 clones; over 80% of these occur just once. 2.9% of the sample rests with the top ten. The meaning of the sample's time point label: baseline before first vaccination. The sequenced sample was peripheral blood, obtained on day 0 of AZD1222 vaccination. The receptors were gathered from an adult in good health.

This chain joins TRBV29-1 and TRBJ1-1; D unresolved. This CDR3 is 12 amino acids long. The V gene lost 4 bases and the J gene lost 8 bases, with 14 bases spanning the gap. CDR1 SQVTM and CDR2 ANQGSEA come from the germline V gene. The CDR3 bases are TGCAGCGTTGTGAGGGAAGGGAGGGAAGCTTTCTTT. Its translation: CSVVREGREAFF.

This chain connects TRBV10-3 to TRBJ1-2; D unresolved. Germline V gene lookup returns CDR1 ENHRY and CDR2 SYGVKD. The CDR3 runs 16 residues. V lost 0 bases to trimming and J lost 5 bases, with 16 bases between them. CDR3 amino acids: CAISESMVSSPYGYTF. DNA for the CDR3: TGTGCCATCAGTGAGTCAATGGTCTCCTCACCTTATGGCTACACCTTC.

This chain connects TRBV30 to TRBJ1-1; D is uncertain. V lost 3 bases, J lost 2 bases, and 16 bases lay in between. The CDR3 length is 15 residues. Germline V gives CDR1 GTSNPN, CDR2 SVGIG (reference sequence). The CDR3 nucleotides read TGTGCCTGGAGCGTGCCCCGAGGGCTCAACACTGAAGCTTTCTTT. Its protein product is CAWSVPRGLNTEAFF.

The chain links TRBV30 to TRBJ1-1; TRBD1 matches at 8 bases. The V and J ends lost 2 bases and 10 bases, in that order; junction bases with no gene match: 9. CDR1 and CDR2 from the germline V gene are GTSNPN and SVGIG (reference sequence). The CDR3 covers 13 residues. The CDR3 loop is CAWSLTGADRAFF. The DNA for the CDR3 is TGTGCCTGGAGTTTGACAGGGGCGGATAGAGCTTTCTTT.

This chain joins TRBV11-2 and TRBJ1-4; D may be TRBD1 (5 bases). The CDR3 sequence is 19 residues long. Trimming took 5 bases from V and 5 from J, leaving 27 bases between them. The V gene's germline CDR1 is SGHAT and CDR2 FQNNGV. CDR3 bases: TGTGCCAGCAGCCAATCGAACCCGGCACAGGCGCTATTAAATGAAAAACTGTTTTTT. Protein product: CASSQSNPAQALLNEKLFF.

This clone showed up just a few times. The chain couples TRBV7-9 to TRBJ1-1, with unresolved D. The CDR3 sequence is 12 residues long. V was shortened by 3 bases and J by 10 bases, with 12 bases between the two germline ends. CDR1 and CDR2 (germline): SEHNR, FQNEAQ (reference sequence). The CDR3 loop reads CASSFAQSAAFF. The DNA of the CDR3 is TGTGCCAGCAGCTTCGCGCAGAGTGCAGCTTTCTTT.

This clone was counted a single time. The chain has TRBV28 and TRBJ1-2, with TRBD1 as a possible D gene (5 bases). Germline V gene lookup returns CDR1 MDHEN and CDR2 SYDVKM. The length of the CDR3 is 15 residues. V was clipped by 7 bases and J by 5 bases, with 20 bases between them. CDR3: CASKSSMGSGYGYTF. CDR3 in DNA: TGTGCCAGCAAAAGTTCCATGGGGTCAGGGTATGGCTACACCTTC.

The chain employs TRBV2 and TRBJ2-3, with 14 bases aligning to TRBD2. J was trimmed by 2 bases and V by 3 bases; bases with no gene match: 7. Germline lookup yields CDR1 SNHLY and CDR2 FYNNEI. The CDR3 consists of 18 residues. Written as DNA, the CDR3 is TGTGCCAGCAGTGAGACTAGCGGGAGGGCCGCGAACACAGATACGCAGTATTTT. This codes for CASSETSGRAANTDTQYF.

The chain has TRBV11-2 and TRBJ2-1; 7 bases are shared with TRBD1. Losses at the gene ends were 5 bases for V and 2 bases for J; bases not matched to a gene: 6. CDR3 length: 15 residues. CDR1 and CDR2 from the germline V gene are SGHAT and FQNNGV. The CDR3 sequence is CASSPDRRAYNEQFF. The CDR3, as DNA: TGTGCCAGCAGCCCGGACAGGCGCGCCTACAATGAGCAGTTCTTC.

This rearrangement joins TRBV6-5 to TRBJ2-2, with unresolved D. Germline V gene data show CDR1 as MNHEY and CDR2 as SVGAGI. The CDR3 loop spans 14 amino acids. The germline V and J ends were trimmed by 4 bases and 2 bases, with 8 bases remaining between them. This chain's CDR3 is CASSWQDNTGELFF. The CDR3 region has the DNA TGTGCCAGCAGTTGGCAGGACAACACCGGGGAGCTGTTTTTT.

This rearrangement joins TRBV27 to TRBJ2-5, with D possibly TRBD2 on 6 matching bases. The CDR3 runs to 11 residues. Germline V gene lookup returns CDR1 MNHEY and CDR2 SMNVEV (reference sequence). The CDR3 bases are TGTGCGTCGGGACGGGGGGAGACCCAGTACTTC. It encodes CASGRGETQYF.

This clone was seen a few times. CDR3 nucleotide sequence: TGTGCCAGCAGACAGGCCTCCTACGAGCAGTACTTC. Translated, it gives CASRQASYEQYF. The rearrangement uses TRBV5-8 and TRBJ2-7, with a tentative D call TRBD1 (5 bases). The CDR3 extends over 12 amino acids. The germline gives CDR1 SGHTS, CDR2 YDEGEE. Trimming took off 5 bases at V and 0 bases at J, with 6 bases between the two ends.

CDR3 bases: TGTGCCAGCAGTTACGGAGGGGCGCGGAAAAACGCTGAAGCTTTCTTT. Translating gives CASSYGGARKNAEAFF. The chain is built from TRBV6-5 and TRBJ1-1; D possibly corresponds to TRBD1 (5 bases). The ends were cut back, 2 bases at V and 6 bases at J, with 19 bases in the middle. Germline CDR1 reads MNHEY; CDR2 reads SVGAGI. This CDR3 has 16 residues.

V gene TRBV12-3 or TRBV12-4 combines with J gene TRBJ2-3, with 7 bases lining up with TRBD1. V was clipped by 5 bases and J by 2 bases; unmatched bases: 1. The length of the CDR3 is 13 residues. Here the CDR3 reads CASSDRATDTQYF. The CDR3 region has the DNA TGTGCCAGCAGTGACAGGGCCACAGATACGCAGTATTTT.

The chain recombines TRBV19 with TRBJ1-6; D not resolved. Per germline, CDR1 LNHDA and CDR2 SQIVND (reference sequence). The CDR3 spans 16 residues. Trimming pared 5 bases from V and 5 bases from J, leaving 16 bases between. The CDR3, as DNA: TGTGCCAGTAGTCTAAGCCTCGACGGCAATAATTCACCCCTCCACTTT. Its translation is CASSLSLDGNNSPLHF. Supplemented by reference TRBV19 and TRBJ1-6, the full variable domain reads DGGITQSPKYLFRKEGQNVTLSCEQNLNHDAMYWYRQDPGQGLRLIYYSQIVNDFQKGDIAEGYSVSREKKESFPLTVTSAQKNPTAFYLCASSLSLDGNNSPLHFGNGTRLTVT.

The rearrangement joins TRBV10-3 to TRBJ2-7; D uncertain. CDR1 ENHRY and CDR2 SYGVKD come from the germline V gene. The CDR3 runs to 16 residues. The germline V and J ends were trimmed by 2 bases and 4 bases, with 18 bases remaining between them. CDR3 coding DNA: TGTGCCATCAGTGAGGTTCTTGACCCTACCGAGTACGAGCAGTACTTC. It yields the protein CAISEVLDPTEYEQYF.

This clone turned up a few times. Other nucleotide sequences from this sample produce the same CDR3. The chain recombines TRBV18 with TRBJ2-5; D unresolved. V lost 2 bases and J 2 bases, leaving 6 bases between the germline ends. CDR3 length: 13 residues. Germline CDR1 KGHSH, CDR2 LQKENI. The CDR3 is CASSPGTQETQYF. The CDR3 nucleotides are TGTGCCAGCTCACCAGGAACACAAGAGACCCAGTACTTC.

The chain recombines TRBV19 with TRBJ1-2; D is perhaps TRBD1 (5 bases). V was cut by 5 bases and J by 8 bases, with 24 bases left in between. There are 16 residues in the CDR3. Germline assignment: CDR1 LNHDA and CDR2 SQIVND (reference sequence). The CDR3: CASSASSGRGVRGYTF. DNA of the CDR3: TGTGCCAGTAGTGCCTCCTCGGGCCGGGGGGTAAGGGGCTACACCTTC.

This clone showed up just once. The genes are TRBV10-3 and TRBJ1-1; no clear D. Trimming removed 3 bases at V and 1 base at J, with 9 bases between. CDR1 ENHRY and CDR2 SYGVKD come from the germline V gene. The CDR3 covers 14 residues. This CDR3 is CAISDSRTNTEAFF. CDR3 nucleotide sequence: TGTGCCATCAGTGATTCCCGGACGAACACTGAAGCTTTCTTT.

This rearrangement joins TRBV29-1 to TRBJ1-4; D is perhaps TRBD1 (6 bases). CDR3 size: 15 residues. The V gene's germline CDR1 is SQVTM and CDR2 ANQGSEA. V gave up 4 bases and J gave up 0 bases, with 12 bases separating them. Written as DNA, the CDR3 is TGCAGCGTTGCGGGGGACACCACAACTAATGAAAAACTGTTTTTT. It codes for CSVAGDTTTNEKLFF. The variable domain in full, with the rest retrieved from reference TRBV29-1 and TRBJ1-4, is SAVISQKPSRDICQRGTSLTIQCQVDSQVTMMFWYRQQPGQSLTLIATANQGSEATYESGFVIDKFPISRPNLTFSTLTVSNMSPEDSSIYLCSVAGDTTTNEKLFFGSGTQLSVL.

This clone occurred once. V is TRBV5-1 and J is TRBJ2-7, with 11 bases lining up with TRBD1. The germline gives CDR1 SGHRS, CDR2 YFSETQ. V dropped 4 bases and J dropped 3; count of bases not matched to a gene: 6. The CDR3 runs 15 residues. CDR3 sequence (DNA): TGCGCCAGCAGCCCAACCGGGACAGGGGGCTACGAGCAGTACTTC. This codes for CASSPTGTGGYEQYF.

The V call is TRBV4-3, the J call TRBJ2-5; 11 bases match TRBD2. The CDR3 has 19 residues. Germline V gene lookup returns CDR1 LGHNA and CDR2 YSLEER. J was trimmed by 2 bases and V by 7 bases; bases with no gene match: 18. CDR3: CASTGLAGGLTRVQETQYF. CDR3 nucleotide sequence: TGCGCCAGCACCGGGCTAGCGGGGGGTCTGACCCGTGTGCAAGAGACCCAGTACTTC.

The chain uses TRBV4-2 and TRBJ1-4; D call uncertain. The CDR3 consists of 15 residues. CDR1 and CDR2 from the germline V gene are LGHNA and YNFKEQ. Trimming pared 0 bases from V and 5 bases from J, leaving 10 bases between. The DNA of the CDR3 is TGTGCCAGCAGCCAAGATACCGGGAACAATGAAAAACTGTTTTTT. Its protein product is CASSQDTGNNEKLFF.

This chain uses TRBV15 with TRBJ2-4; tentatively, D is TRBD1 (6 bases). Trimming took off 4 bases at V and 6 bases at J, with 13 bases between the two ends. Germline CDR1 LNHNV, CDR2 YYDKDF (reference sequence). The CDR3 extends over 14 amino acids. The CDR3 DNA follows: TGTGCCACCAGCACCCGGGACACGGGAAACATTCAGTACTTC. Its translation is CATSTRDTGNIQYF.

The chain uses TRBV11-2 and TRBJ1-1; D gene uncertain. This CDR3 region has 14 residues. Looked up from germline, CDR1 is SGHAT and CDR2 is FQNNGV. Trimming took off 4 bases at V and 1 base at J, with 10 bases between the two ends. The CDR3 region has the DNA TGTGCCAGCAGCTCAGGACGTAAGAACACTGAAGCTTTCTTT. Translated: CASSSGRKNTEAFF. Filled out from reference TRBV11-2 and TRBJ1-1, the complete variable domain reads EAGVAQSPRYKIIEKRQSVAFWCNPISGHATLYWYQQILGQGPKLLIQFQNNGVVDDSQLPKDRFSAERLKGVDSTLKIQPAKLEDSAVYLCASSSGRKNTEAFFGQGTRLTVV.